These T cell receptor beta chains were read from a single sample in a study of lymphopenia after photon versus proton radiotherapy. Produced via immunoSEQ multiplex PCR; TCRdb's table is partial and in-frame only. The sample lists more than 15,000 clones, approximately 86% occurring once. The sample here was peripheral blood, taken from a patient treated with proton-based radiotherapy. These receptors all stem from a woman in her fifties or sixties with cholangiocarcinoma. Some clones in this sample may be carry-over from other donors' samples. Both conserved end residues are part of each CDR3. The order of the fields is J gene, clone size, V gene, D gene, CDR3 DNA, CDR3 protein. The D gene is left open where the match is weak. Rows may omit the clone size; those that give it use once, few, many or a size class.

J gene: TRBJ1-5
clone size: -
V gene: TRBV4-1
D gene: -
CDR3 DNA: TGCGCCAGCAGCCAAGGTTCCAGTCAGCCCCAGCATTTT
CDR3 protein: CASSQGSSQPQHF

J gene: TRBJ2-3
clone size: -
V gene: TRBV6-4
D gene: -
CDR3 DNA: TGTGCCAGCAGTGACTCGTCAGGCACCGGGGGAGATACGCAGTATTTT
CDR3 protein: CASSDSSGTGGDTQYF

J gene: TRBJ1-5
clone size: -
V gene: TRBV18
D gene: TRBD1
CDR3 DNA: TGTGCCAGCTCACCCGGGACAGGGTTCGATCAGCCCCAGCATTTT
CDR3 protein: CASSPGTGFDQPQHF

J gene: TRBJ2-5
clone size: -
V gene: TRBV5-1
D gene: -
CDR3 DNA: TGCGCCAGCGGTCCGACAGGCAAAGAGACCCAGTACTTC
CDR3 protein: CASGPTGKETQYF

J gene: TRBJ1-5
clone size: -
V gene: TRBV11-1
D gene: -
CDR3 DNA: TGTGCCAGCAGCTTAACCAGGGACGGTTATCAGCCCCAGCATTTT
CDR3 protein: CASSLTRDGYQPQHF

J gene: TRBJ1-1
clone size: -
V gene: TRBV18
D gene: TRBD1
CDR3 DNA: TGTGCCAGCTCAATGGGACAGGGGGCCGCCGTGAACACTGAAGCTTTCTTT
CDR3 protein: CASSMGQGAAVNTEAFF

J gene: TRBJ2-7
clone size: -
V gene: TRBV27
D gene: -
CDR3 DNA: TGTGCCAGCAGTTTAAAGTTGGGGGACGAGCAGTACTTC
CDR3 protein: CASSLKLGDEQYF

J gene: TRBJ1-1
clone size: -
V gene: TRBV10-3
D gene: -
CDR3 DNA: TGTGCCATCAGTGTAGAGCACACTGAAGCTTTCTTT
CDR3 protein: CAISVEHTEAFF

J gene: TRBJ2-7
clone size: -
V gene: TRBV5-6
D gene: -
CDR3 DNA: TGTGCCAGCAGCCGGTGGGGACTCAAGATCTACGGGCAGTACTTC
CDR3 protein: CASSRWGLKIYGQYF

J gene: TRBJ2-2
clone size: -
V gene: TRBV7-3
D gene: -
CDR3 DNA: TGTGCCAGCAGCCCCGCCGGAGCGAACACCGGGGAGCTGTTTTTT
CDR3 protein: CASSPAGANTGELFF

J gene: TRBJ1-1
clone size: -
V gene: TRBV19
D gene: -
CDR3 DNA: TGTGCCAGTAGTACTATGCGAGGCACTGAAGCTTTCTTT
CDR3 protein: CASSTMRGTEAFF

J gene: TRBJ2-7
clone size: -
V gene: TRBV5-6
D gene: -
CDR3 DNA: TGTGCCAGCAGCTTGGGGGGCTACGAGCAGTACTTC
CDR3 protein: CASSLGGYEQYF

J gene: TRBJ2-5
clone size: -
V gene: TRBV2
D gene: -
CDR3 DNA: TGTGCCAGCAGTGTGGAACGGGGCCAAGAGACCCAGTACTTC
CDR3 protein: CASSVERGQETQYF

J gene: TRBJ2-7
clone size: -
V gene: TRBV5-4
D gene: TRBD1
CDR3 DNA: TGTGCCAGCAGATCAGGGACAGGGACCTACGAGCAGTACTTC
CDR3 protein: CASRSGTGTYEQYF

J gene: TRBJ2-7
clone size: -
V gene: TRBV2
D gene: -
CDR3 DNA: TGTGCCAGCAGTGACGACGGCGCCCGCTCGTACGAGCAGTACTTC
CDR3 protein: CASSDDGARSYEQYF

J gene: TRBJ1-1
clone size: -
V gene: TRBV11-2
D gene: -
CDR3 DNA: TGTGCCAGCAGCGACCAGACACGACTGGCTTTCTTT
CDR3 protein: CASSDQTRLAFF

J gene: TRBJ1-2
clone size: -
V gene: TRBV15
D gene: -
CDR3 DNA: TGTGCCACCAGCAGAGGTCGGATTGGCTACACCTTC
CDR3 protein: CATSRGRIGYTF

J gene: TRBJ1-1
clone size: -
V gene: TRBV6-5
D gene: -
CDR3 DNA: TGTGCCAGCAGTTTCTCCCTAAGGGACACTGAAGCTTTCTTT
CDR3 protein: CASSFSLRDTEAFF

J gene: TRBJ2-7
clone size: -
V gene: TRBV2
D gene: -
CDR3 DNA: TGTGCCAGCATCCGACAGTTGAGCTCCTACGAGCAGTACTTC
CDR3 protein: CASIRQLSSYEQYF

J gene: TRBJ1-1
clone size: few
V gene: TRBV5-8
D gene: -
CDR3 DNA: TGTGCCAGCAGCTTGTACCCCGAAGCTTTCTTT
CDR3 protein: CASSLYPEAFF

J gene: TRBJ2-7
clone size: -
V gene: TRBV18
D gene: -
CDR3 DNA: TGTGCCAGCTCAGCCGGGGTAGGGGACGAGCAGTACTTC
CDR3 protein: CASSAGVGDEQYF

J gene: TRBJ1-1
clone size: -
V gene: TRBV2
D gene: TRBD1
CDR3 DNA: TGTGCCAGCAGGATGGGACAGACTGAAGCTTTCTTT
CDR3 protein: CASRMGQTEAFF

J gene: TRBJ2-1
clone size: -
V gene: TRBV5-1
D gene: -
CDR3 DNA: TGCGCCAGCAAGGCCCAGAGCTCCTACAATGAGCAGTTCTTC
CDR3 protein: CASKAQSSYNEQFF

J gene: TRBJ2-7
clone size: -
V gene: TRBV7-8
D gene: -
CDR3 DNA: TGTGCCAGCAGCTTAGTGTCAGGGGCAACCTACGAGCAGTACTTC
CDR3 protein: CASSLVSGATYEQYF

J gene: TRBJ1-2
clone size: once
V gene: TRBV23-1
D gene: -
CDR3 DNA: TGCGCCAGCAGTCCATTCGGGTACGGCTACACCTTC
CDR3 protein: CASSPFGYGYTF

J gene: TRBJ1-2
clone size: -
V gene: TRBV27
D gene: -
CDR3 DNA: TGTGCCAGCAGTTTCGGGGAGGGGGATGGCTACACCTTC
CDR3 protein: CASSFGEGDGYTF

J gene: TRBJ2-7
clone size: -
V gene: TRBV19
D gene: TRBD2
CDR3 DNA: TGTGCCTCATCCGGGACTAGTGGTTCCCATTACGAGCAGTACTTC
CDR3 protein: CASSGTSGSHYEQYF

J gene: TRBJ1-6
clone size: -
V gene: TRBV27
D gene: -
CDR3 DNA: TGTGCCAGCAGTAGGCAGGGTTATTCACCCCTCCACTTT
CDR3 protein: CASSRQGYSPLHF

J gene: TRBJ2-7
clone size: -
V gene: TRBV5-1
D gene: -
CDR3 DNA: TGCGCCAGCAGCCCCTTCGACCCCAAAGGGGAGCAGTACTTC
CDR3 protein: CASSPFDPKGEQYF

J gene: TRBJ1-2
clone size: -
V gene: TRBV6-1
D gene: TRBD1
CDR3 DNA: TGTGCCAGCAGTGTTTACCGGACAGGTGGTGAAGGCTACACCTTC
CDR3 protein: CASSVYRTGGEGYTF

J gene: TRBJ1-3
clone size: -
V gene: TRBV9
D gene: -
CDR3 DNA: TGTGCCAGCAGCGTTTGGGAAACTGGAAACACCATATATTTT
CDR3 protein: CASSVWETGNTIYF